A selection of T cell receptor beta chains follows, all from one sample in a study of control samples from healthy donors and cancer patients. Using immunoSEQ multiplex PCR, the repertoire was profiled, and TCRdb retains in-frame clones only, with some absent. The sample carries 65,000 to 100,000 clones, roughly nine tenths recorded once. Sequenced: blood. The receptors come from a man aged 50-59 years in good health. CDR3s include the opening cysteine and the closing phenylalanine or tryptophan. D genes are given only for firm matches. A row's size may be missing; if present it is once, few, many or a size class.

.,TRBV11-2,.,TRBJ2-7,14,TGTGCCAGCAGCTTAGACGGGGGAATGAACGAGCAGTACTTC,CASSLDGGMNEQYF
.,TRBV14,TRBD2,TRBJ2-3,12,TGTGCCAGCGGAAGACTAGCCGATACGCAGTATTTT,CASGRLADTQYF
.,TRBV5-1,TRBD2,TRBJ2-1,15,TGCGCCAGCAGCATAGGGACTAGCGGTGGGAATGAGCAGTTCTTC,CASSIGTSGGNEQFF
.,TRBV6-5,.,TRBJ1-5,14,TGTGCCAGCAGCTCTGGGGACTACAATCAGCCCCAGCATTTT,CASSSGDYNQPQHF
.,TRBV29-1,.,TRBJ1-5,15,TGCAGCGTTGTTGGTGGGACTGGTAGCAATCAGCCCCAGCATTTT,CSVVGGTGSNQPQHF
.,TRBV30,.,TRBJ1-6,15,TGTGCCTGGAGGTCAGTAGGGCCCTATAATTCACCCCTCCACTTT,CAWRSVGPYNSPLHF
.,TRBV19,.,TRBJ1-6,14,TGTGCCAGTAGTAATGGCGGGGGTCGCTCACCCCTCCACTTT,CASSNGGGRSPLHF
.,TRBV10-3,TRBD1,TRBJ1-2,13,TGTGCCATCGGTGAGGGACAGGGGGCTGGCTACACCTTC,CAIGEGQGAGYTF
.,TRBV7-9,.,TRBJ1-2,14,TGTGCCAGCAGCTCGACCCCGAGGAGCTATGGCTACACCTTC,CASSSTPRSYGYTF
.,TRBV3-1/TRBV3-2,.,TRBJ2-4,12,TGTGCCAGCAGTCGTGAATCGGGCATTCAGTACTTC,CASSRESGIQYF
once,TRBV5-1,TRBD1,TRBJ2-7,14,TGCGCCAGCAGCCGCGGACAGGGAGGCTACGAGCAGTACTTC,CASSRGQGGYEQYF
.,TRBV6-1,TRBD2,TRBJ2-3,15,TGTGCCAGCAGTGAGTTAGCGGGGGGGCCCGATACGCAGTATTTT,CASSELAGGPDTQYF
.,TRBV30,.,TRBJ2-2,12,TGTGCCTGGAGTGCGCAGGCCGGGGAGCTGTTTTTT,CAWSAQAGELFF
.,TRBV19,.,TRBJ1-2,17,TGTGCCAGTAGTATTCGAGCATGGGGGGGCGAAAGCTATGGCTACACCTTC,CASSIRAWGGESYGYTF
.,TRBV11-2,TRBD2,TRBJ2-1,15,TGTGCCAGCAGCTCTATGCGGGGGTCCTACAATGAGCAGTTCTTC,CASSSMRGSYNEQFF
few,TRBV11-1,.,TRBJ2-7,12,TGTGCCAGCAGCTTAAACTCCTACGAGCAGTACTTC,CASSLNSYEQYF
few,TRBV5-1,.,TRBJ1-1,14,TGCGCCAGCAGCTTGGAGGCAGTTAGAGGCGAAGCTTTCTTT,CASSLEAVRGEAFF
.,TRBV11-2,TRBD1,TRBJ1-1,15,TGTGCCAGCTTGGGACAGGGGTCGGGGAACACTGAAGCTTTCTTT,CASLGQGSGNTEAFF
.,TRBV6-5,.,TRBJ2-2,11,TGTGCCAGCAACCCCGGCGGGCAGCAGTTTTTT,CASNPGGQQFF
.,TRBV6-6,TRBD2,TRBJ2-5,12,TGTGCCAGCAGAAACACTAGCGGGACCCAGTACTTC,CASRNTSGTQYF
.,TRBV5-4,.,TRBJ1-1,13,TGTGCCAGCAGCAGGGGAGGGAACACTGAAGCTTTCTTT,CASSRGGNTEAFF
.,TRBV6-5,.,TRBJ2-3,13,TGTGCCAGCAGCGCGACCTTCACAGATACGCAGTATTTT,CASSATFTDTQYF
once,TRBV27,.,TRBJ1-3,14,TGTGCCAGCAGTTCGGCGGGCAGTGGAAACACCATATATTTT,CASSSAGSGNTIYF
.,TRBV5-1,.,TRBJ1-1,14,TGCGCCAGCAGCTTGGTCCAGTTGAACACTGAAGCTTTCTTT,CASSLVQLNTEAFF
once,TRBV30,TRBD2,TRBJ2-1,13,TGTGCCTGGAGTGTTGGACTAGACAAAAAGCAGTTCTTC,CAWSVGLDKKQFF
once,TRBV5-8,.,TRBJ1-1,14,TGTGCCAGCAGCTTGGATCTAAACCGGGGTGAAGCTTTCTTT,CASSLDLNRGEAFF
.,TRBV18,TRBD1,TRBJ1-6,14,TGTGCCAGCTCACCCGGGACAGCCCTAGAGGCCCTCCACTTT,CASSPGTALEALHF
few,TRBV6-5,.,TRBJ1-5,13,TGTGCCAGCAGTACCGGGAGGAATCAGCCCCAGCATTTT,CASSTGRNQPQHF
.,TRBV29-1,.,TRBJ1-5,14,TGCAGCGTTCAGGACAGCCTCTGGGGTCAGCCCCAGCATTTT,CSVQDSLWGQPQHF
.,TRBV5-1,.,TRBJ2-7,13,TGCGCCAGCAGCCCGGGACCCTCTTACGAGCAGTACTTC,CASSPGPSYEQYF
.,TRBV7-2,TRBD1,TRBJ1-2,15,TGTGCCAGCAGCTCCGGACAGGGGTCGATAGGAAGCTACACCTTC,CASSSGQGSIGSYTF
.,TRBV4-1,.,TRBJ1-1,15,TGCGCCAGCAGCCAAGATCCCGGCGTTTTGACTGAAGCTTTCTTT,CASSQDPGVLTEAFF
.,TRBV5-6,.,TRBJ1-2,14,TGTGCCAGCAGCTTGGGGTTTGCTAACTATGGCTACACCTTC,CASSLGFANYGYTF
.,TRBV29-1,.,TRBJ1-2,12,TGCAGCGTTGCCGGCGGATCCTATGGCTACACCTTC,CSVAGGSYGYTF
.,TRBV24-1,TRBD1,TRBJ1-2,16,TGTGCCACCAGTGGCCCGGGACAGGGTGGAAGCTATGGCTACACCTTC,CATSGPGQGGSYGYTF
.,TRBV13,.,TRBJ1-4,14,TGTGCCAGCAGCGCCAGGGGTGGGGCTGAAAAACTGTTTTTT,CASSARGGAEKLFF
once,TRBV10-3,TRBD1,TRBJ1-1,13,TGTGCCATCCGGGGACAGATGAACACTGAAGCTTTCTTT,CAIRGQMNTEAFF
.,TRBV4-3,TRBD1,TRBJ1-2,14,TGCGCCAGCAGCCAGGGCAGGGGGGAGCCTGGCTACACCTTC,CASSQGRGEPGYTF
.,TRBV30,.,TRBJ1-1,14,TGTGCCTGGAGTGTACTTCAGGGACCCACTGAAGCTTTCTTT,CAWSVLQGPTEAFF
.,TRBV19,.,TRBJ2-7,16,TGTGCCAGTAGTAGCAGGGACCCCAAAGGCACCTACGAGCAGTACTTC,CASSSRDPKGTYEQYF
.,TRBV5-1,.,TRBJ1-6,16,TGCGCCAGCAGCCCGGAGGGGAATCTGCGTGGTTCACCCCTCCACTTT,CASSPEGNLRGSPLHF
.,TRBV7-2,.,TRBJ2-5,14,TGTGCCAGCAGCTCCGGGGCCCGGGGAGAGACCCAGTACTTC,CASSSGARGETQYF
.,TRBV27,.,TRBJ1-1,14,TGTGCCAGCAGTCCCTTGAAAATGGGGACTGAAGCTTTCTTT,CASSPLKMGTEAFF
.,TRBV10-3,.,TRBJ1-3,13,TGTGCCATCAGTGCAGGGGCCGGAAACACCATATATTTT,CAISAGAGNTIYF
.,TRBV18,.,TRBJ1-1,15,TGTGCCAGCTCACCACCGAACCCGTCCGGCACTGAAGCTTTCTTT,CASSPPNPSGTEAFF
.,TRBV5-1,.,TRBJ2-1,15,TGCGCCAGCAGCTTGGTTAGCCAGGGAGGCAATGAGCAGTTCTTC,CASSLVSQGGNEQFF
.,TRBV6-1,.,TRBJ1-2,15,TGTGCCAGCAGTGAAGAACTCAGGGGAGCCTATGGCTACACCTTC,CASSEELRGAYGYTF
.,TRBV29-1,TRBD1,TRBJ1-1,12,TGCAGCGTTGGACAGGGAAACACTGAAGCTTTCTTT,CSVGQGNTEAFF
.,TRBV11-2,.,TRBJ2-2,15,TGTGCCAGCAGGCCCATGGTCGCGAACACCGGGGAGCTGTTTTTT,CASRPMVANTGELFF
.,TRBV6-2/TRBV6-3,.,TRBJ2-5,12,TGTGCCAGCAGTCCGGCCGGTCGGACCCAGTACTTC,CASSPAGRTQYF
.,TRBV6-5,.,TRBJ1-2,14,TGTGCCAGCAGTTACTCTTCAGAATACTATGGCTACACCTTC,CASSYSSEYYGYTF
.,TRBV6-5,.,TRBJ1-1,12,TGTGCCAGCAGCCGGGGGGTCGCTGAAGCTTTCTTT,CASSRGVAEAFF
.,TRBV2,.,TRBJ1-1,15,TGTGCCAGCAGTGAATCGGTGACAGCCAAGGGGGAAGCTTTCTTT,CASSESVTAKGEAFF
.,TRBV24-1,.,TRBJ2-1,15,TGTGCCACCAGTGATCCCGTTTTGGGGGTTAAGGAGCAGTTCTTC,CATSDPVLGVKEQFF
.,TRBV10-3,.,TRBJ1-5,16,TGTGCCATCAGTGAGAGGGCGGGTGAGAGCAATCAGCCCCAGCATTTT,CAISERAGESNQPQHF
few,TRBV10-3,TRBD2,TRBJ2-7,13,TGTGCCACCGGACTAGCGGGGGGGGACGAGCAGTACTTC,CATGLAGGDEQYF
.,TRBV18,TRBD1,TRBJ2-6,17,TGTGCCAGCTCACGGGACAGGTCTGGCACTGGGGCCAACGTCCTGACTTTC,CASSRDRSGTGANVLTF